This T cell receptor (beta chain) was obtained from a study of blood T cell repertoires in COVID-19. Whole-study context: Material from acute and convalescent COVID-19 was sourced from the United States, Italy and Spain. Sample material is recorded as cDNA or gDNA derived from T cells, B-cell-depleted T cells, or PBMCs.

In the study's own analysis: Nucleated cell counts were estimated from reference gene primer amplification. The method was immunoSEQ multiplex PCR; TCRdb's version includes in-frame clones alone and lacks a portion of them. V and J calls and clone size are copied from that table; D and trimming were computed from the DNA. This table holds about 130,000 clones, around 86% found once. Trimming took 5 bases from V and 1 from J; bases not matched to a gene: 4. Germline V gene data show CDR1 as MNHEY and CDR2 as SVGAGI. The CDR3 contains 14 residues. Sample: peripheral blood. The receptor comes from a man between 50 and 59 years old with active COVID-19. The chain carries TRBV6-5 and TRBJ2-5, with 7 nucleotides matching TRBD2. The CDR3 DNA sequence: TGTGCCAGCAGTCCCGGGACTATCCAAGAGACCCAGTACTTC. Translated: CASSPGTIQETQYF.